This TCR beta chain comes out of a study of blood T cells in healthy people across ages. This clonotype was recorded a few times. V was trimmed by 5 bases and J by 2 bases, leaving 10 bases between them. The CDR3 has 15 residues. In germline, CDR1 is MDHEN, CDR2 SYDVKM. Alongside a J-beta primer mix, a sample-barcoded 5' primer served in a second PCR lasting about 7 to 12 cycles. TCRdb itself ran the 5' RACE reads through MiXCR, one entry per CDR3 protein. The sample lists around 820,000 distinct CDR3 sequences, 20% to 30% occurring once. This same sample was also taken into another study, of T cells of mothers and their children.

This TCR was sampled from a boy between 10 and 17 years old in good health. Specimen: blood. The V call is TRBV28, the J call TRBJ2-6; unclear D gene. The CDR3 loop is CASSLLRAGANVLTF. In nucleotides, the CDR3 is TGTGCCAGCAGTCTCCTCCGGGCTGGGGCCAACGTCCTGACTTTC.